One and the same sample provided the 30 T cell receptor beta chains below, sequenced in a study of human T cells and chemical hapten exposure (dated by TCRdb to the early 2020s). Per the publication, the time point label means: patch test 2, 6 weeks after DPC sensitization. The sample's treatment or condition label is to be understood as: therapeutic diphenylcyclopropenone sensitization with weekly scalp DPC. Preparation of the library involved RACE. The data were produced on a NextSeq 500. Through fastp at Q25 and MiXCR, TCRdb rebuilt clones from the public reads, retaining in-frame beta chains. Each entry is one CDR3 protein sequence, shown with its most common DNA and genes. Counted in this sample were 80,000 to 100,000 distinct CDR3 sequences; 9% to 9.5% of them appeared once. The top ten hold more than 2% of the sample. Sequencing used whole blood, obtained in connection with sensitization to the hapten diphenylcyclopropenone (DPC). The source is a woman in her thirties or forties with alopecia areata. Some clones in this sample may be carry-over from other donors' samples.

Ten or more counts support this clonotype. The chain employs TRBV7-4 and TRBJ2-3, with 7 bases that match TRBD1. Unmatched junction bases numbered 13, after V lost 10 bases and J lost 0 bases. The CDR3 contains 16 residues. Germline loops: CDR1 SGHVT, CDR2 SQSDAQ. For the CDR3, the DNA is TGTGCCAACGACCTGCCACAGGGGTGGAGCACAGATACGCAGTATTTT. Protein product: CANDLPQGWSTDTQYF.

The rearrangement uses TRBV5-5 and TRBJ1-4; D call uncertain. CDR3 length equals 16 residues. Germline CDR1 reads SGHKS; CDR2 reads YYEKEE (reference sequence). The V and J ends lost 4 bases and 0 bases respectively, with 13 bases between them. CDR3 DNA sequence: TGTGCCAGCAGCCTGGATTCACCCGCAACTAATGAAAAACTGTTTTTT. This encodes CASSLDSPATNEKLFF. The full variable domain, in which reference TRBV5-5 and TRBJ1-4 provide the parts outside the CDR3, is DAGVTQSPTHLIKTRGQQVTLRCSPISGHKSVSWYQQVLGQGPQFIFQYYEKEERGRGNFPDRFSARQFPNYSSELNVNALLLGDSALYLCASSLDSPATNEKLFFGSGTQLSVL.

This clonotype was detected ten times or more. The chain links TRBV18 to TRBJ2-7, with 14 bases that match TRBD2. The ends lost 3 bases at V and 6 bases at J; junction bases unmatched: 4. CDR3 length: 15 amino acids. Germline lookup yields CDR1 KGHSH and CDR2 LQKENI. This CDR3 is CASSPGLAGAGEQYF. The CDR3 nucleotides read TGTGCCAGCTCACCGGGACTAGCGGGAGCGGGCGAGCAGTACTTC.

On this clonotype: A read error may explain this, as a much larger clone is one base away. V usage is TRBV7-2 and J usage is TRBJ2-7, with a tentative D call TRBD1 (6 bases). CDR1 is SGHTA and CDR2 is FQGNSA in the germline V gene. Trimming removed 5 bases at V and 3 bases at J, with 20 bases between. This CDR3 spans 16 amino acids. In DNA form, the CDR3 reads TGTGCCAGCAGCGGAGCACAGGGCGCCGCGATCTACGAGCAGTACTTC. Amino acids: CASSGAQGAAIYEQYF.

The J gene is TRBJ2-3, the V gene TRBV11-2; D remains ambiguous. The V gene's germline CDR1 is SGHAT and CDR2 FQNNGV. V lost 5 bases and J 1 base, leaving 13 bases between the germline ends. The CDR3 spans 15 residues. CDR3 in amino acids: CASSRRPDGTDTQYF. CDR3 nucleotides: TGTGCCAGCAGCCGGCGCCCGGACGGCACAGATACGCAGTATTTT. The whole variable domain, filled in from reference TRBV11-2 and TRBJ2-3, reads EAGVAQSPRYKIIEKRQSVAFWCNPISGHATLYWYQQILGQGPKLLIQFQNNGVVDDSQLPKDRFSAERLKGVDSTLKIQPAKLEDSAVYLCASSRRPDGTDTQYFGPGTRLTVL.

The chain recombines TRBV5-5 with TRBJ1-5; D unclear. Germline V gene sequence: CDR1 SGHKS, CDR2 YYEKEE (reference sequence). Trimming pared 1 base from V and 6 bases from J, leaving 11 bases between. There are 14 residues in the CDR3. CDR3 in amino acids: CASSLMGFGQPQHF. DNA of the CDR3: TGTGCCAGCAGCTTGATGGGTTTCGGTCAGCCCCAGCATTTT.

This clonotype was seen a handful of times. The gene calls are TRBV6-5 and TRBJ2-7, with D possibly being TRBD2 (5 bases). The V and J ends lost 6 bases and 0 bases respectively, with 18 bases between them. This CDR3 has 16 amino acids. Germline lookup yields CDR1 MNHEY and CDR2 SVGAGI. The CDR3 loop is CASRPPAGPSSYEQYF. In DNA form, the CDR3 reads TGTGCCAGCAGGCCCCCCGCGGGTCCTAGCTCCTACGAGCAGTACTTC.

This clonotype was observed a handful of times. This CDR3 reads CASRGGWAGTQYF. CDR3 nucleotides: TGTGCCAGCAGGGGGGGTTGGGCCGGTACGCAGTATTTT. The V call is TRBV2, the J call TRBJ2-3, with D perhaps matching TRBD2 (6 bases). Germline V gene sequence: CDR1 SNHLY, CDR2 FYNNEI. The V and J ends lost 6 bases and 8 bases respectively, with 15 bases between them. The length of the CDR3 is 13 residues.

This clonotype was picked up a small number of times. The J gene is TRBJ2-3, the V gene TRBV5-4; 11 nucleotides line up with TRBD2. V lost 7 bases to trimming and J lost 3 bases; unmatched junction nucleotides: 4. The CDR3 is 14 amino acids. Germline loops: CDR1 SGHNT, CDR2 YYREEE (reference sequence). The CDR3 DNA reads TGTGCCAGCCAGACTAGCGGGGCAACAGATACGCAGTATTTT. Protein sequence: CASQTSGATDTQYF.

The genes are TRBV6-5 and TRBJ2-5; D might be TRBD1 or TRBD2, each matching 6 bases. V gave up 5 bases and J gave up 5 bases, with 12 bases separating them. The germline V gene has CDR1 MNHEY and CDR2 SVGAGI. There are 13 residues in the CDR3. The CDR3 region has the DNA TGTGCCAGCAGTATTCAGGGGAGGGAGACCCAGTACTTC. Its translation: CASSIQGRETQYF.

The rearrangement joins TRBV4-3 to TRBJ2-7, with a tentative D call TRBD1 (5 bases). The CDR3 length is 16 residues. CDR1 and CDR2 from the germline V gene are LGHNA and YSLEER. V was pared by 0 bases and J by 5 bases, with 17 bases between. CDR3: CASSQDQGSASHEQYF. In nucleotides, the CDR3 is TGCGCCAGCAGCCAAGATCAGGGTAGTGCGAGTCACGAGCAGTACTTC.

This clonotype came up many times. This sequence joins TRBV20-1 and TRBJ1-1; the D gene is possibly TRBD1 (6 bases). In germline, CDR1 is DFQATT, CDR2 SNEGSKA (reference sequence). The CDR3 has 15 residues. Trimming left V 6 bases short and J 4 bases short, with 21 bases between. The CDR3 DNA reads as TGCAGTGCGGGGGACGAGGGGGGCGTGGGCACTGAAGCTTTCTTT. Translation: CSAGDEGGVGTEAFF.

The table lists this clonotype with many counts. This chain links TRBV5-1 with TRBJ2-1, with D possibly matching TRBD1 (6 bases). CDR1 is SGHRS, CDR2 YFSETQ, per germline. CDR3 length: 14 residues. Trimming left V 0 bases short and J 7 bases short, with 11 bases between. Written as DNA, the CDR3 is TGCGCCAGCAGCTTGGGGCCCGGGACAAATGAGCAGTTCTTC. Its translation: CASSLGPGTNEQFF.

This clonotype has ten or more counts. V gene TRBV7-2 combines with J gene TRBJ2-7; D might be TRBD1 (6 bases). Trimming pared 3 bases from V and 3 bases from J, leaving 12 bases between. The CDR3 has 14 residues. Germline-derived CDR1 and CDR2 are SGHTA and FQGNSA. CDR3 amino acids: CASSLGARNYEQYF. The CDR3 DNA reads TGTGCCAGCAGCTTGGGGGCTAGGAACTACGAGCAGTACTTC. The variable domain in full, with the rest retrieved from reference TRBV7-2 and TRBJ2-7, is GAGVSQSPSNKVTEKGKDVELRCDPISGHTALYWYRQSLGQGLEFLIYFQGNSAPDKSGLPSDRFSAERTGGSVSTLTIQRTQQEDSAVYLCASSLGARNYEQYFGPGTRLTVT.

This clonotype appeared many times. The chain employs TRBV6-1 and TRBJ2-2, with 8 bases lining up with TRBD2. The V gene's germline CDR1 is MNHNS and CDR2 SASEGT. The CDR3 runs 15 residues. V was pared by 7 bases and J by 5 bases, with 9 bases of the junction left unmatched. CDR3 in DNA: TGTGCCAGCACCCCGCACAGCGGGAGAACCGGGGAGCTGTTTTTT. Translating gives CASTPHSGRTGELFF.

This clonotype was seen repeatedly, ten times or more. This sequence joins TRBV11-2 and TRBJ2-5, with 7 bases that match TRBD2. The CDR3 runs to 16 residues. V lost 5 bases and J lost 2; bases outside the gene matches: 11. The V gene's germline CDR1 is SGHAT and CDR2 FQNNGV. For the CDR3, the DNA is TGTGCCAGCAGCCCTCCCGCGGGAGTGGGACAAGAGACCCAGTACTTC. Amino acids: CASSPPAGVGQETQYF. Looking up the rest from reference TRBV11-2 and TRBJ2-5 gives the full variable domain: EAGVAQSPRYKIIEKRQSVAFWCNPISGHATLYWYQQILGQGPKLLIQFQNNGVVDDSQLPKDRFSAERLKGVDSTLKIQPAKLEDSAVYLCASSPPAGVGQETQYFGPGTRLLVL.

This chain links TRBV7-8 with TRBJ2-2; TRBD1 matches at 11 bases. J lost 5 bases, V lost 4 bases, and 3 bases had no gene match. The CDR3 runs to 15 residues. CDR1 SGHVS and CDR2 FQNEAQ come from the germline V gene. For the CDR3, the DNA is TGTGCCAGCAGCTGGGACAGGGGGGCGACCGGGGAGCTGTTTTTT. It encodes CASSWDRGATGELFF.

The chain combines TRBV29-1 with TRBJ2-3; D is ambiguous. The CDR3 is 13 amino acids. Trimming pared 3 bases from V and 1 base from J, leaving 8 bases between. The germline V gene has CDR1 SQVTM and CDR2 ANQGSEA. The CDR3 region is CSVEVTRTDTQYF. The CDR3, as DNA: TGCAGCGTTGAGGTGACTCGCACAGATACGCAGTATTTT.

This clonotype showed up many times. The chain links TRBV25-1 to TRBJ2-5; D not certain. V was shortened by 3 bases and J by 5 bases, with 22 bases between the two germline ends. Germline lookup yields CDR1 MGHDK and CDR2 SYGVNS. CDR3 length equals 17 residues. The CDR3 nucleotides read TGTGCCAGCAGTGATATTCCGAGCTTAAAACCTAGGGAGACCCAGTACTTC. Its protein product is CASSDIPSLKPRETQYF. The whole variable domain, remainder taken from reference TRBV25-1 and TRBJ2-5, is EADIYQTPRYLVIGTGKKITLECSQTMGHDKMYWYQQDPGMELHLIHYSYGVNSTEKGDLSSESTVSRIRTEHFPLTLESARPSHTSQYLCASSDIPSLKPRETQYFGPGTRLLVL.

This CDR3 is CASNLNLGWRTSGLNEQFF. CDR3 DNA sequence: TGTGCCAGCAACCTCAATTTGGGTTGGAGGACTAGCGGTCTTAATGAGCAGTTCTTC. V gene TRBV7-9 combines with J gene TRBJ2-1; TRBD2 aligns across 10 bases. The J segment lost 7 bases and the V segment lost 7 bases, leaving 22 bases of the junction unmatched. The CDR3 spans 19 residues. Germline CDR1 and CDR2: SEHNR and FQNEAQ (reference sequence).

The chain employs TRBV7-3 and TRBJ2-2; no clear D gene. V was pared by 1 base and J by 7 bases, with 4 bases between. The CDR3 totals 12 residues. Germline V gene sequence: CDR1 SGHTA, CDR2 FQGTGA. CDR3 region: CASSLRVGELFF. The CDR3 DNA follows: TGTGCCAGCAGCTTAAGGGTCGGGGAGCTGTTTTTT.

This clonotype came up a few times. This CDR3 is CSVRREKAFSAQAGELFF. The CDR3 nucleotides are TGCAGCGTTCGGCGGGAAAAAGCTTTCTCAGCACAGGCCGGGGAGCTGTTTTTT. The rearrangement uses TRBV29-1 and TRBJ2-2, with TRBD2 as a possible D gene (6 bases). The CDR3 runs 18 residues. CDR1 and CDR2 from the germline V gene are SQVTM and ANQGSEA. With 5 bases removed from V and 6 bases from J, the gap between germline ends came to 28 bases.

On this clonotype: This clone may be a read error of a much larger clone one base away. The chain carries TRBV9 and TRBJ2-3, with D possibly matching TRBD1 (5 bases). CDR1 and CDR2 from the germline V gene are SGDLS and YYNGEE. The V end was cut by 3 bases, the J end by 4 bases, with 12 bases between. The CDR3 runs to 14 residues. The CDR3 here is CASSDNMGPDTQYF. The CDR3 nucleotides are TGTGCCAGCAGCGACAACATGGGGCCAGATACGCAGTATTTT.

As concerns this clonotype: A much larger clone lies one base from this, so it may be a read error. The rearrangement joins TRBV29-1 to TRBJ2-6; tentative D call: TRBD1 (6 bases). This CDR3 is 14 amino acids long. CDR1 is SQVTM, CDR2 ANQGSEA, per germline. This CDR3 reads CSVTGASGANVPTF. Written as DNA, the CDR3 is TGCAGCGTGACAGGCGCCTCTGGGGCCAACGTCCCGACTTTC.

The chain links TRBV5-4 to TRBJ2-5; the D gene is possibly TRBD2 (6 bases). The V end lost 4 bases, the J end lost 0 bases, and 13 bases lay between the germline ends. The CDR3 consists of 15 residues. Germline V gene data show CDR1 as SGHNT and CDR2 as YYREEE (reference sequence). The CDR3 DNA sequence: TGTGCCAGCAGCCGACTAGTTGGTGACCAAGAGACCCAGTACTTC. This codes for CASSRLVGDQETQYF.

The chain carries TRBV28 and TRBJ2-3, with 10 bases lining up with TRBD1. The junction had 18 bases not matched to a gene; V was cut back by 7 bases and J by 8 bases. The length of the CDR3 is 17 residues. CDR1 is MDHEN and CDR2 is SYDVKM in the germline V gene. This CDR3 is CASTPSPGTGERVTQYF. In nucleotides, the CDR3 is TGTGCCAGCACCCCAAGCCCGGGGACAGGGGAGAGGGTTACGCAGTATTTT.

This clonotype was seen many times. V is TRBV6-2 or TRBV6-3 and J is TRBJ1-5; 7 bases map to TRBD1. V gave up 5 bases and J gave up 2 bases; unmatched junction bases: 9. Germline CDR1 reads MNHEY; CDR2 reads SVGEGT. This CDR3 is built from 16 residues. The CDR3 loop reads CASSREQGPRNQPQHF. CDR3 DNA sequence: TGTGCCAGCAGTCGCGAACAGGGGCCCCGCAATCAGCCCCAGCATTTT.

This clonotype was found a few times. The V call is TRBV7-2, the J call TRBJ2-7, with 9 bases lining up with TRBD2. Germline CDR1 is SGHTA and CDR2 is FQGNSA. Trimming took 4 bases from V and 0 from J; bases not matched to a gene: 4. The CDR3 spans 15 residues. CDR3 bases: TGTGCCAGCAGCTCGGTAGCGGGGGTCTCCTACGAGCAGTACTTC. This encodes CASSSVAGVSYEQYF.

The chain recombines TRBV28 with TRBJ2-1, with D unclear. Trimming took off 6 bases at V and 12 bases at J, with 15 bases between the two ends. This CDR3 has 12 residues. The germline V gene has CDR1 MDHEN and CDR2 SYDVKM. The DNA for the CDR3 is TGTGCCAGCAGCGAGAGGACCGCCGGGCAGTTCTTC. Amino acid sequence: CASSERTAGQFF. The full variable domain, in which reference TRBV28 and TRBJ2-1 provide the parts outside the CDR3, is DVKVTQSSRYLVKRTGEKVFLECVQDMDHENMFWYRQDPGLGLRLIYFSYDVKMKEKGDIPEGYSVSREKKERFSLILESASTNQTSMYLCASSERTAGQFFGPGTRLTVL.

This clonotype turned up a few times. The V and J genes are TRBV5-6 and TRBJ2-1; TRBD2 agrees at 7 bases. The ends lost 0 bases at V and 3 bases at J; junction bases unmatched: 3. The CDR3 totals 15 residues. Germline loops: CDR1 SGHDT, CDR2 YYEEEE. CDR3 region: CASSLGGSYYNEQFF. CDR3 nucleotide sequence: TGTGCCAGCAGCTTGGGCGGGAGTTACTACAATGAGCAGTTCTTC.